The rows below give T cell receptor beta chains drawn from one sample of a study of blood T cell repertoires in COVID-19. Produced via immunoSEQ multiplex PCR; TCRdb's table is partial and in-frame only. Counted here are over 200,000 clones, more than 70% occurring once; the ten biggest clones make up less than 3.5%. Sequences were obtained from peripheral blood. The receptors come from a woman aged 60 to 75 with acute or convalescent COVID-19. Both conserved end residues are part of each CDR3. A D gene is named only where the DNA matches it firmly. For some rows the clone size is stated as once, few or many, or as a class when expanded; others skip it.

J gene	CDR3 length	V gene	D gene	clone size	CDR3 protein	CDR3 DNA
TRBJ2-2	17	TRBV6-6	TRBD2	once	CASSPRTSGEGTGELFF	TGTGCCAGCAGTCCCCGGACTAGCGGGGAGGGCACCGGGGAGCTGTTTTTT
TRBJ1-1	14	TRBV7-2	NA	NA	CASIRGGVDTEAFF	TGTGCCAGCATCCGGGGAGGGGTGGACACTGAAGCTTTCTTT
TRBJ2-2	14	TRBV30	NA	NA	CAWSVSGVTGELFF	TGTGCCTGGAGTGTGTCAGGGGTCACCGGGGAGCTGTTTTTT
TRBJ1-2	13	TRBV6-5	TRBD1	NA	CASSLTGGYGYTF	TGTGCCAGCAGCTTAACAGGGGGTTATGGCTACACCTTC
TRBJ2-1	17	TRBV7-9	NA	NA	CASSLFPGRSSYNEQFF	TGTGCCAGCAGCTTATTCCCGGGGAGAAGCTCCTACAATGAGCAGTTCTTC
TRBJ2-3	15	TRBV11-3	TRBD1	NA	CASSLGSGQGHTQYF	TGTGCCAGCAGCTTAGGTTCGGGACAGGGCCATACGCAGTATTTT
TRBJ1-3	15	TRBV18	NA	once	CASSPAGTPGNTIYF	TGTGCCAGCTCACCGGCCGGGACTCCTGGAAACACCATATATTTT
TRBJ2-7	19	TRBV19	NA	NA	CASSIDGTGPGHHLYEQYF	TGTGCCAGTAGTATAGATGGTACCGGGCCGGGACACCATCTGTACGAGCAGTACTTC
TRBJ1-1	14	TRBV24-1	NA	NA	CATSDLTKNTEAFF	TGTGCCACCAGTGATTTGACAAAGAACACTGAAGCTTTCTTT
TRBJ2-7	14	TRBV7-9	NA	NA	CASSLAFRGDEQYF	TGTGCCAGCAGCTTAGCGTTCAGGGGAGACGAGCAGTACTTC
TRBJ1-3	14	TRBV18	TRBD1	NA	CASSRDRDGNTIYF	TGTGCCAGCTCACGGGACAGGGATGGAAACACCATATATTTT
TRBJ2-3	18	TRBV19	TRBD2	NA	CASTSSGPIPGATDTQYF	TGTGCCAGTACCTCTAGCGGGCCAATTCCTGGGGCCACAGATACGCAGTATTTT
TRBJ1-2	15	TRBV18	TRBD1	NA	CASSPSTGAYYGYTF	TGTGCCAGCTCACCCTCGACAGGGGCATACTATGGCTACACCTTC
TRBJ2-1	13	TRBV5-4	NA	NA	CASSPGRRDEQFF	TGTGCCAGCAGCCCTGGGCGGAGGGATGAGCAGTTCTTC
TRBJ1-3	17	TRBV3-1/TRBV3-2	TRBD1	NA	CASSRSPVQGTGNTIYF	TGTGCCAGCAGCCGAAGCCCCGTACAGGGGACTGGAAACACCATATATTTT
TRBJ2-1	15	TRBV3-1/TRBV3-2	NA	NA	CASRPRQQGVNEQFF	TGTGCCAGCAGACCCAGACAACAGGGAGTAAATGAGCAGTTCTTC
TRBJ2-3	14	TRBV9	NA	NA	CASSEYVATDTQYF	TGTGCCAGCAGCGAATATGTTGCGACAGATACGCAGTATTTT
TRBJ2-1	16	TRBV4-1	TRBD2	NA	CASSQLVAGGNNEQFF	TGCGCCAGCAGCCAGCTTGTAGCGGGAGGGAACAATGAGCAGTTCTTC
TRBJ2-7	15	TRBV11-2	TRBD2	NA	CASSLGLALSYEQYF	TGTGCCAGCAGCTTAGGACTAGCGCTAAGCTACGAGCAGTACTTC
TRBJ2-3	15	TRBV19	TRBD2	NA	CASSIRSGRGDTQYF	TGTGCCAGTAGTATTAGAAGCGGGAGGGGGGATACGCAGTATTTT
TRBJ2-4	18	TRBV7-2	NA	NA	CASSFPNRADLAKNIQYF	TGTGCCAGCAGCTTCCCTAACAGGGCAGATCTAGCCAAAAACATTCAGTACTTC
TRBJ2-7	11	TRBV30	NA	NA	CAWSQDSEQYF	TGTGCCTGGAGTCAGGATAGCGAGCAGTACTTC
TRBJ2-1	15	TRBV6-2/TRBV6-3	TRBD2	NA	CASSPGTSGRNEQFF	TGTGCCAGCAGCCCCGGGACTAGCGGGAGGAATGAGCAGTTCTTC
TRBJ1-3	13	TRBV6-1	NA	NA	CASSEGWGDTIYF	TGTGCCAGCAGTGAAGGATGGGGAGACACCATATATTTT
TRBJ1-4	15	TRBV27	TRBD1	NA	CASSPPRTGGEKLFF	TGTGCCAGCAGCCCTCCGAGGACAGGAGGGGAAAAACTGTTTTTT
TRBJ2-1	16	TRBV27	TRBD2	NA	CASSLVTSGSPREQFF	TGTGCCAGCAGTTTGGTGACTAGCGGGAGCCCCAGGGAGCAGTTCTTC
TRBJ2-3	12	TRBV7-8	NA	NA	CASSLALDTQYF	TGTGCCAGCAGCTTAGCTCTAGATACGCAGTATTTT
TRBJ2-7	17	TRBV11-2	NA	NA	CASSPPPLGQGTYEQYF	TGTGCCAGCAGCCCACCCCCCCTGGGGCAAGGAACCTACGAGCAGTACTTC
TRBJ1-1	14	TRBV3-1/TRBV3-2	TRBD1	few	CASSPGTGQGKAFF	TGTGCCAGCAGCCCTGGGACGGGACAGGGGAAGGCTTTCTTT
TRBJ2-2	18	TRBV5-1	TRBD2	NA	CASSSTPAGSGNTGELFF	TGCGCCAGCAGCTCGACCCCAGCGGGATCAGGGAACACCGGGGAGCTGTTTTTT
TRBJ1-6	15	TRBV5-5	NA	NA	CASSLEGQTFITLHF	TGTGCCAGCAGCTTGGAAGGACAGACCTTTATCACCCTCCACTTT
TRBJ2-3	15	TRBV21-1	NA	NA	CAIPLRRGGTDTQYF	TGTGCCATCCCCCTCAGGCGGGGGGGCACAGATACGCAGTATTTT
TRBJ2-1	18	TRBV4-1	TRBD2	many	CASSERKLAGESYNEQFF	TGCGCCAGCAGCGAACGTAAGCTGGCGGGAGAATCCTACAATGAGCAGTTCTTC
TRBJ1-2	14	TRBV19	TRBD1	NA	CASSPGQGYYGYTF	TGTGCCAGTAGCCCGGGACAGGGCTACTATGGCTACACCTTC
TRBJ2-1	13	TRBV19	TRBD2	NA	CASRTSGYNEQFF	TGTGCCAGTAGGACTAGCGGATACAATGAGCAGTTCTTC
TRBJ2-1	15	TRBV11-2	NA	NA	CASSPGTPSYNEQFF	TGTGCCAGCAGCCCCGGGACACCCTCCTACAATGAGCAGTTCTTC
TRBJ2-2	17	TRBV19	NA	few	CASSIVTTFSNTGELFF	TGTGCCAGTAGTATTGTTACCACCTTCAGTAACACCGGGGAGCTGTTTTTT